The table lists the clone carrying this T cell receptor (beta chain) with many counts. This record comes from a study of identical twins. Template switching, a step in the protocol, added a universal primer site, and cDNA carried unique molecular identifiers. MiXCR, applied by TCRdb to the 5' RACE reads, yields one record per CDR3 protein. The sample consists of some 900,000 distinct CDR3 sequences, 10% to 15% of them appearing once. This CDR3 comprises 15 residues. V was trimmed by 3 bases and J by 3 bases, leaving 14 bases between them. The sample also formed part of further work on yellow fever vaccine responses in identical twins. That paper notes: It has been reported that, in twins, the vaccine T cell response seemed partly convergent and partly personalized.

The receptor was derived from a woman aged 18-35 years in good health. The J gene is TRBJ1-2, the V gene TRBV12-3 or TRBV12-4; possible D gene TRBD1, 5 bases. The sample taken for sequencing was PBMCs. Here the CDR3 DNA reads TGTGCCAGCAGTTTTACGGGGGGACGGGACTATGGCTACACCTTC. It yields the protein CASSFTGGRDYGYTF.